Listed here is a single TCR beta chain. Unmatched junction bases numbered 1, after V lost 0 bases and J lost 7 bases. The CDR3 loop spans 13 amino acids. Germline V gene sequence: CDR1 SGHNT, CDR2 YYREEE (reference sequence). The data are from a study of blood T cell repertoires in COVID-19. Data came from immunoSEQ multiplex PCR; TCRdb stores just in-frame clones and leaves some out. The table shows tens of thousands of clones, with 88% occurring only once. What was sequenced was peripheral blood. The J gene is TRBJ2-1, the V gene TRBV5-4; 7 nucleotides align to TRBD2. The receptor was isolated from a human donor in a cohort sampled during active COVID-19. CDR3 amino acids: CASSLVGGNEQFF. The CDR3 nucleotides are TGTGCCAGCAGCTTGGTGGGGGGGAATGAGCAGTTCTTC.